The 8 T cell receptor beta chains below all came from one sample that was sequenced in a study of early T cells in non-severe SARS-CoV-2 infection. TCRdb independently ran MiXCR on the 5' RACE reads; one entry per CDR3 protein. The table lists 70,000 to 85,000 distinct CDR3 sequences, 12% of them singletons. The sequenced sample was whole blood. Receptors were obtained from an adult who was a healthcare worker with PCR-confirmed SARS-CoV-2 infection or an uninfected control (not recorded which).

The rearrangement uses TRBV19 and TRBJ2-1; 9 nucleotides match TRBD2. The CDR3 has 15 amino acids. Germline lookup yields CDR1 LNHDA and CDR2 SQIVND (reference sequence). The ends lost 4 bases at V and 7 bases at J; junction bases unmatched: 8. CDR3 amino acids: CASSTYSSGINEQFF. CDR3 sequence (DNA): TGTGCCAGTAGTACCTATTCTAGCGGGATAAATGAGCAGTTCTTC.

This clonotype was counted at least ten times. This sequence joins TRBV7-8 and TRBJ2-1, with a tentative D call TRBD1 (5 bases). Trimming took off 2 bases at V and 2 bases at J, with 7 bases between the two ends. CDR1 SGHVS and CDR2 FQNEAQ come from the germline V gene. The CDR3 consists of 14 residues. CDR3: CASSLTGAYNEQFF. CDR3 in DNA: TGTGCCAGCAGCTTAACAGGCGCCTACAATGAGCAGTTCTTC. The entire variable domain, with the rest obtained from reference TRBV7-8 and TRBJ2-1, is as follows: GAGVSQSPRYKVAKRGQDVALRCDPISGHVSLFWYQQALGQGPEFLTYFQNEAQLDKSGLPSDRFFAERPEGSVSTLKIQRTQQEDSAVYLCASSLTGAYNEQFFGPGTRLTVL.

This clonotype was seen more than once but under ten times. This chain uses TRBV14 with TRBJ2-2; unclear D gene. Trimming removed 3 bases from V and 6 bases from J, with 5 bases in between. The CDR3 has 12 amino acids. CDR1 SGHDN and CDR2 FVKESK come from the germline V gene. CDR3 coding DNA: TGTGCCAGCAGCCACACTTCCGGGGAGCTGTTTTTT. This codes for CASSHTSGELFF.

The chain uses TRBV20-1 and TRBJ1-6; D is unclear. Deletions cut 3 bases from V and 6 bases from J, with 9 bases between. This CDR3 contains 13 residues. Germline CDR1 reads DFQATT; CDR2 reads SNEGSKA (reference sequence). Written as DNA, the CDR3 is TGCAGTGCTAGTGGGCAGACTAATTCACCCCTCCACTTT. Its translation: CSASGQTNSPLHF.

This clonotype has just a few counts. CDR3 nucleotides: TGCAGTGCCGTCGGGGGACAGTTCTACGAGCAGTACTTC. Translating it yields CSAVGGQFYEQYF. The chain employs TRBV20-1 and TRBJ2-7, with a tentative D call TRBD1 (7 bases). The CDR3 is 13 residues long. Trimming pared 6 bases from V and 3 bases from J, leaving 15 bases between. CDR1 and CDR2 (germline): DFQATT, SNEGSKA (reference sequence).

This chain joins TRBV5-1 and TRBJ1-1; 7 bases are a match to TRBD1. The ends lost 3 bases at V and 4 bases at J; junction bases unmatched: 6. The CDR3 length is 14 residues. CDR1 is SGHRS and CDR2 is YFSETQ in the germline V gene. CDR3 bases: TGCGCCAGCAGCTGGGACTCAGGGGGCACTGAAGCTTTCTTT. Amino acids: CASSWDSGGTEAFF. Complete variable domain (other parts from reference TRBV5-1 and TRBJ1-1): KAGVTQTPRYLIKTRGQQVTLSCSPISGHRSVSWYQQTPGQGLQFLFEYFSETQRNKGNFPGRFSGRQFSNSRSEMNVSTLELGDSALYLCASSWDSGGTEAFFGQGTRLTVV.

The sample holds a few counts of this clonotype. The chain combines TRBV20-1 with TRBJ2-3; tentatively, D is TRBD1 (5 bases). Germline CDR1 and CDR2: DFQATT and SNEGSKA (reference sequence). The CDR3 has 13 amino acids. V shed 4 bases and J shed 5 bases, with 13 bases lying between them. The CDR3 reads CSANHAGRDTQYF. The CDR3 DNA sequence: TGCAGTGCTAACCATGCAGGGCGAGATACGCAGTATTTT.

V gene TRBV20-1 combines with J gene TRBJ1-2; D uncertain. This CDR3 comprises 12 residues. Germline CDR1 reads DFQATT; CDR2 reads SNEGSKA (reference sequence). V was pared by 7 bases and J by 2 bases, with 11 bases between. CDR3 in amino acids: CSVKEANYGYTF. The CDR3, as DNA: TGCAGTGTTAAGGAGGCGAACTATGGCTACACCTTC.